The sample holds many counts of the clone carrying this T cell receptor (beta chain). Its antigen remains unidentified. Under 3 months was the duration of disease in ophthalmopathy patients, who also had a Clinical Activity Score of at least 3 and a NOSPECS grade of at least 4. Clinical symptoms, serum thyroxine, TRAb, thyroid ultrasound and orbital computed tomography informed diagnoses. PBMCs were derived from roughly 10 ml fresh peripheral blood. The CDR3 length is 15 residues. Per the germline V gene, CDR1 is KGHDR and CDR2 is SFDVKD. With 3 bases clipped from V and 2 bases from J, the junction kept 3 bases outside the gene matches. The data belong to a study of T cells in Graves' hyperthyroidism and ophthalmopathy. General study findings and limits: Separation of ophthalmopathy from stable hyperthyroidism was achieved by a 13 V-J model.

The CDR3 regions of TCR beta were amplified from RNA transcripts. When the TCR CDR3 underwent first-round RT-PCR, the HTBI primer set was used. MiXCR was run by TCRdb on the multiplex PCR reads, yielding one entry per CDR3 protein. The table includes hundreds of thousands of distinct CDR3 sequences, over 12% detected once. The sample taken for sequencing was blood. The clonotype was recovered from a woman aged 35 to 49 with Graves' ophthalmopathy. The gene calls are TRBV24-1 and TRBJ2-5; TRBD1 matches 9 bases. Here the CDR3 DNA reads TGTGCCACCAGTGATGGGGACAGGGAACAAGAGACCCAGTACTTC. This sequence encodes CATSDGDREQETQYF.